These 13 T cell receptor beta chains were sequenced from one sample in a study of persistence of HIV-infected CD4 T cells. What these receptors recognize is not known. Cells were stimulated with overlapping HIV-1 Gag 15-mer peptides. Memory cells lacking CD40L and CD69 with high CD45RO were sorted. This was the immunoSEQ version 4 assay in survey mode. Assay: immunoSEQ multiplex PCR; the TCRdb copy retains only in-frame clones and omits some. The top ten clones hold almost 1% of a sample with around 39,000 clones, 75% to 90% of them seen once. The input for sequencing was cultured CD4+ T cells from PBMCs, taken from a patient who received antiretroviral therapy. These receptors were taken from an adult with HIV. The donor label of this sample is uncertain.

The chain links TRBV23-1 to TRBJ2-7, with TRBD2 identical over 7 bases. TRBV23-1 is assigned to the ORF class and has an uncertain function. The CDR3 totals 14 residues. Germline trimming cut 7 bases from V and 2 bases from J; bases unmatched to any gene: 8. This CDR3 is CASTGGWNPYEQYV. CDR3 DNA sequence: TGCGCCAGCACCGGGGGGTGGAACCCCTACGAGCAGTACGTC.

This clone came up a few times. This chain joins TRBV5-1 and TRBJ2-3, with 8 bases lining up with TRBD1. The CDR3 has 14 amino acids. The V gene's germline CDR1 is SGHRS and CDR2 YFSETQ. The V segment lost 4 bases and the J segment 4 bases; nucleotides outside the gene matches: 5. CDR3 protein: CASSPDRAPDTQYF. The DNA for the CDR3 is TGCGCCAGCAGCCCGGACAGGGCCCCAGATACGCAGTATTTT.

V gene TRBV20-1 combines with J gene TRBJ2-3; D is unresolved. Trimming removed 2 bases at V and 5 bases at J, with 5 bases between. The CDR3 is made up of 11 amino acids. Germline values: CDR1 DFQATT, CDR2 SNEGSKA (reference sequence). Here the CDR3 reads CSARLVDTQYF. CDR3 nucleotides: TGCAGTGCTAGACTAGTAGATACGCAGTATTTT.

The chain is built from TRBV12-5 and TRBJ1-5; 8 bases are shared with TRBD1. Germline loops: CDR1 LGHNT, CDR2 FRNRAP. The CDR3 runs 18 residues. V was clipped by 0 bases and J by 3 bases; unmatched bases: 10. The DNA for the CDR3 is TGTGCTAGTGGTTTGGTACAGGGGGGGAGGTGGGACAATCAGCCCCAGCATTTT. Translating it yields CASGLVQGGRWDNQPQHF. The variable domain in full, completed from reference TRBV12-5 and TRBJ1-5, reads DARVTQTPRHKVTEMGQEVTMRCQPILGHNTVFWYRQTMMQGLELLAYFRNRAPLDDSGMPKDRFSAEMPDATLATLKIQPSEPRDSAVYFCASGLVQGGRWDNQPQHFGDGTRLSIL.

The rearrangement uses TRBV6-5 and TRBJ1-1, with no clear D. CDR1 is MNHEY and CDR2 is SVGAGI in the germline V gene. The CDR3 is 13 amino acids. The V gene lost 1 base and the J gene lost 1 base, with 4 bases spanning the gap. CDR3 sequence: CASSYFKNTEAFF. Written as DNA, the CDR3 is TGTGCCAGCAGTTACTTTAAGAACACTGAAGCTTTCTTT.

This chain links TRBV2 with TRBJ2-2, with 9 positions matching TRBD1. The CDR3 sequence is 15 residues long. Germline V lookup: CDR1 SNHLY, CDR2 FYNNEI. With V trimmed by 6 bases and J by 5 bases, 7 bases remained unmatched. Written as DNA, the CDR3 is TGTGCCAGCAGCGCTACAGGGGGCGGGACCGGGGAGCTGTTTTTT. Its protein is CASSATGGGTGELFF.

The V gene is TRBV27, the J gene TRBJ2-2; 8 bases are shared with TRBD2. CDR1 and CDR2 from the germline V gene are MNHEY and SMNVEV (reference sequence). V trimming: 2 bases; J trimming: 5 bases; junction bases outside the gene matches: 13. The CDR3 sequence is 18 residues long. DNA for the CDR3: TGTGCCAGCAGTTTACGGGGGGGTGGAGTATTTTGGACCGGGGAGCTGTTTTTT. Amino acids: CASSLRGGGVFWTGELFF.

This chain joins TRBV7-3 and TRBJ2-1; a possible D gene is TRBD2 (7 bases). Germline V CDR1 and CDR2: SGHTA, FQGTGA. This CDR3 contains 16 residues. V shed 4 bases and J shed 7 bases, with 20 bases lying between them. CDR3 sequence (DNA): TGTGCCAGCAGCTCCGGGCGGGGGCAGTTCCTGAATGAGCAGTTCTTC. Its protein is CASSSGRGQFLNEQFF.

The rearrangement uses TRBV29-1 and TRBJ1-2; 10 nucleotides line up with TRBD1. Germline V gives CDR1 SQVTM, CDR2 ANQGSEA. This CDR3 comprises 13 residues. V lost 6 bases and J lost 7; bases outside the gene matches: 8. CDR3 amino acids: CSVRQGAGGGYTF. CDR3 DNA sequence: TGCAGCGTAAGACAGGGGGCGGGAGGTGGCTACACCTTC. Drawing the rest from reference TRBV29-1 and TRBJ1-2, the complete variable domain is SAVISQKPSRDICQRGTSLTIQCQVDSQVTMMFWYRQQPGQSLTLIATANQGSEATYESGFVIDKFPISRPNLTFSTLTVSNMSPEDSSIYLCSVRQGAGGGYTFGSGTRLTVV.

The genes are TRBV6-5 and TRBJ1-5; TRBD1 aligns across 9 bases. V lost 6 bases and J lost 2; bases outside the gene matches: 2. The CDR3 spans 14 residues. Germline lookup yields CDR1 MNHEY and CDR2 SVGAGI. CDR3 sequence: CASRRTGGNQPQHF. CDR3 nucleotide sequence: TGTGCCAGCAGGAGGACAGGGGGCAATCAGCCCCAGCATTTT.

The count of this clone is one. CDR3 region: CASSFTGGNSGELFF. The CDR3, as DNA: TGTGCCAGCAGCTTTACAGGGGGCAATAGTGGGGAGCTGTTTTTT. V gene TRBV7-3 combines with J gene TRBJ2-2, with 9 nucleotides matching TRBD1. The junction had 7 bases not matched to a gene; V was cut back by 3 bases and J by 8 bases. This CDR3 is 15 amino acids long. Germline V gene data show CDR1 as SGHTA and CDR2 as FQGTGA.

This chain connects TRBV2 to TRBJ2-1; 8 bases match TRBD2. The CDR3 consists of 13 residues. Germline CDR1 is SNHLY and CDR2 is FYNNEI. V dropped 6 bases and J dropped 6; count of bases not matched to a gene: 4. CDR3 residues: CASRRLALNEQFF. CDR3 in DNA: TGTGCCAGCAGGCGACTAGCGCTCAATGAGCAGTTCTTC.

This chain joins TRBV7-3 and TRBJ2-1, with D maybe TRBD2 (7 bases). This CDR3 has 15 residues. The V end was cut by 5 bases, the J end by 1 base, with 12 bases between. The germline CDR1 and CDR2 sequences are SGHTA and FQGTGA. The CDR3 sequence: CASSPEGGSYNEQFF. CDR3 bases: TGTGCCAGCAGCCCCGAGGGGGGGTCCTACAATGAGCAGTTCTTC.